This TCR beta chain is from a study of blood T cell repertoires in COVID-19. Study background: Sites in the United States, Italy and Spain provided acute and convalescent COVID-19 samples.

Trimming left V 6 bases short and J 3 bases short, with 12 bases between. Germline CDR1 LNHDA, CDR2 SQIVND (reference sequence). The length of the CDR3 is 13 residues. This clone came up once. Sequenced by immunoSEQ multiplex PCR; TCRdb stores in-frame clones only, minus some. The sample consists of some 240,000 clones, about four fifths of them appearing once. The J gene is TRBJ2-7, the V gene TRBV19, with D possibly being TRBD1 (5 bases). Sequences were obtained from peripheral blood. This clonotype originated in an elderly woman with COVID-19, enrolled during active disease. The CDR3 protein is CASRETVGYEQYF. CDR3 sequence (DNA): TGTGCCAGTAGAGAGACAGTTGGCTACGAGCAGTACTTC. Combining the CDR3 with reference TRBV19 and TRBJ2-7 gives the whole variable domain DGGITQSPKYLFRKEGQNVTLSCEQNLNHDAMYWYRQDPGQGLRLIYYSQIVNDFQKGDIAEGYSVSREKKESFPLTVTSAQKNPTAFYLCASRETVGYEQYFGPGTRLTVT.